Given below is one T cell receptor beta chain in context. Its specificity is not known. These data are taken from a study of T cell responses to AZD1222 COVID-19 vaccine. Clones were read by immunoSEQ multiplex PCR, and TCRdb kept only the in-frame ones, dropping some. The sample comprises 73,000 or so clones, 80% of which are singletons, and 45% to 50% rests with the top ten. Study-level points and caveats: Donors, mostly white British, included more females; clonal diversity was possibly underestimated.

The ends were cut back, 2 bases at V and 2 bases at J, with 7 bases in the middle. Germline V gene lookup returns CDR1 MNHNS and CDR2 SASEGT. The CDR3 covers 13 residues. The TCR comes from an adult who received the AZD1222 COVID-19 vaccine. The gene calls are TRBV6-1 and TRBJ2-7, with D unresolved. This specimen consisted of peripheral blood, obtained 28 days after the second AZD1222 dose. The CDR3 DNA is TGTGCCAGCAGTGAATTCGGTCCCTACGAGCAGTACTTC. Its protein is CASSEFGPYEQYF.